This TCR beta chain was captured by sequencing in a study of T cells after yellow fever vaccination. TCRdb fed the 5' RACE reads into MiXCR, producing one record per CDR3 protein. The sample has about 400,000 distinct CDR3 sequences; more than 5.5% are singletons. This clonotype was counted at least ten times. The TCR was taken from a man aged 30-40 years who received the YFV17D yellow fever vaccine. The sample consisted of PBMCs, taken 5 days after the yellow fever booster vaccination.

CDR3 loop: CASSYSGSGTDTQYF. The CDR3 DNA reads TGTGCCAGCAGCTATAGCGGGAGCGGGACAGATACGCAGTATTTT. V and J are TRBV7-3 and TRBJ2-3; TRBD2 aligns across 9 bases. The V segment lost 4 bases and the J segment 3 bases; nucleotides outside the gene matches: 5. The CDR3 length is 15 residues. The germline V gene has CDR1 SGHTA and CDR2 FQGTGA.